This is a list of T cell receptor beta chains from one sample in a study of T-cell reconstitution after alpha-beta-depleted transplantation in children. TCRdb recomputed calls from the PCR reads with MiXCR, one row per CDR3 protein. This sample has 250,000 to 400,000 distinct CDR3 sequences, with approximately 20% found just once. Sequenced material: PBMCs, mostly from graft donor cells, taken 180 days after TCRalphabeta/CD19-depleted stem cell transplant. Receptor source: a male patient younger than 18 who had a stem cell transplant for acute lymphoblastic leukemia, so the T cells may come from the graft donor. Both conserved end residues are part of each CDR3. A D gene is named only where the DNA matches it firmly. A clone size is listed for some rows: how often the clone was seen (once, few, many), or a class if it is expanded.

clone_size: .; v_call: TRBV18; d_call: .; j_call: TRBJ1-5; cdr3_aa: CASSPGQGLGQPQHF; cdr3_nt: TGTGCCAGCTCACCAGGGCAGGGGCTCGGTCAGCCCCAGCATTTT
clone_size: few; v_call: TRBV10-3; d_call: .; j_call: TRBJ1-1; cdr3_aa: CAIRQGLNTEAFF; cdr3_nt: TGTGCCATCAGGCAGGGGTTGAACACTGAAGCTTTCTTT
clone_size: .; v_call: TRBV4-2; d_call: .; j_call: TRBJ2-1; cdr3_aa: CASSQGLADYNEQFF; cdr3_nt: TGTGCCAGCAGCCAAGGGCTAGCTGACTACAATGAGCAGTTCTTC
clone_size: .; v_call: TRBV20-1; d_call: TRBD1; j_call: TRBJ1-3; cdr3_aa: CSAINRQGNSGNTIYF; cdr3_nt: TGCAGTGCTATCAACCGACAGGGAAATAGTGGAAACACCATATATTTT
clone_size: .; v_call: TRBV7-9; d_call: .; j_call: TRBJ2-7; cdr3_aa: CASSSGKTGPYEQYF; cdr3_nt: TGTGCCAGCAGCTCAGGGAAGACGGGCCCCTACGAGCAGTACTTC
clone_size: .; v_call: TRBV10-1; d_call: .; j_call: TRBJ2-1; cdr3_aa: CASSEKGTSTLGEQFF; cdr3_nt: TGCGCCAGCAGTGAGAAAGGGACTTCCACGTTAGGTGAGCAGTTCTTC
clone_size: .; v_call: TRBV15; d_call: .; j_call: TRBJ2-7; cdr3_aa: CATSGQLVSPGTIGYEQYF; cdr3_nt: TGTGCCACCAGCGGACAACTAGTTTCACCGGGTACAATAGGGTACGAGCAGTACTTC
clone_size: .; v_call: TRBV11-2; d_call: .; j_call: TRBJ1-1; cdr3_aa: CATREMRGYYTEAFF; cdr3_nt: TGTGCCACTAGGGAGATGAGGGGGTACTACACTGAAGCTTTCTTT
clone_size: .; v_call: TRBV7-9; d_call: .; j_call: TRBJ2-3; cdr3_aa: CASSLAPGSFRTDTQYF; cdr3_nt: TGTGCCAGCAGCTTAGCGCCCGGGAGTTTCCGCACAGATACGCAGTATTTT
clone_size: .; v_call: TRBV12-3/TRBV12-4; d_call: .; j_call: TRBJ1-1; cdr3_aa: CASTKGGWNTEAFF; cdr3_nt: TGTGCCAGCACCAAGGGGGGGTGGAACACTGAAGCTTTCTTT
clone_size: .; v_call: TRBV21-1; d_call: .; j_call: TRBJ1-1; cdr3_aa: CASSEGIGENTEAFF; cdr3_nt: TGTGCCAGCAGCGAAGGGATCGGGGAGAACACTGAAGCTTTCTTT
clone_size: few; v_call: TRBV9; d_call: .; j_call: TRBJ2-7; cdr3_aa: CASSVEGARGAYEQYF; cdr3_nt: TGTGCCAGCAGCGTAGAGGGAGCTAGGGGGGCCTACGAGCAGTACTTC
clone_size: .; v_call: TRBV29-1; d_call: .; j_call: TRBJ1-1; cdr3_aa: CSVRGHLNTEAFF; cdr3_nt: TGCAGCGTTAGGGGACATCTGAACACTGAAGCTTTCTTT
clone_size: .; v_call: TRBV28; d_call: TRBD1; j_call: TRBJ2-5; cdr3_aa: CASSVRGTDDRGGQETQYF; cdr3_nt: TGTGCCAGCAGCGTACGAGGGACAGACGATAGAGGTGGGCAAGAGACCCAGTACTTC
clone_size: .; v_call: TRBV28; d_call: TRBD2; j_call: TRBJ2-7; cdr3_aa: CASKPGLAGEGFRYEQYF; cdr3_nt: TGTGCCAGCAAACCGGGACTAGCGGGAGAGGGCTTTCGGTACGAGCAGTACTTC
clone_size: .; v_call: TRBV7-2; d_call: .; j_call: TRBJ2-1; cdr3_aa: CASSLSVLARNEQFF; cdr3_nt: TGTGCCAGCAGCTTATCCGTACTAGCACGCAATGAGCAGTTCTTC
clone_size: few; v_call: TRBV5-5; d_call: .; j_call: TRBJ1-3; cdr3_aa: CASSYGGAIGNTIYF; cdr3_nt: TGTGCCAGCAGCTACGGCGGGGCGATTGGAAACACCATATATTTT
clone_size: .; v_call: TRBV5-1; d_call: TRBD1; j_call: TRBJ1-1; cdr3_aa: CASSVDRGQGTEAFF; cdr3_nt: TGCGCCAGCAGCGTCGACAGGGGGCAAGGGACTGAAGCTTTCTTT
clone_size: .; v_call: TRBV12-3/TRBV12-4; d_call: .; j_call: TRBJ1-2; cdr3_aa: CASSFLGRLYGYTF; cdr3_nt: TGTGCCAGCAGTTTTCTGGGACGGTTATATGGCTACACCTTC
clone_size: .; v_call: TRBV20-1; d_call: .; j_call: TRBJ2-7; cdr3_aa: CSATISGSDYEQYF; cdr3_nt: TGCAGTGCTACAATCTCAGGTTCAGACTACGAGCAGTACTTC
clone_size: .; v_call: TRBV4-2; d_call: TRBD2; j_call: TRBJ2-1; cdr3_aa: CASSPKSRTSGFLGLSYNEQFF; cdr3_nt: TGTGCCAGCAGCCCCAAATCCCGGACTAGCGGGTTTTTAGGGCTTTCCTACAATGAGCAGTTCTTC
clone_size: many; v_call: TRBV5-1; d_call: .; j_call: TRBJ2-2; cdr3_aa: CASSYTGELFF; cdr3_nt: TGCGCCAGCAGTTACACCGGGGAGCTGTTTTTT
clone_size: few; v_call: TRBV20-1; d_call: .; j_call: TRBJ2-1; cdr3_aa: CSARTRRDYNEQFF; cdr3_nt: TGCAGTGCTAGAACCCGCAGGGACTACAATGAGCAGTTCTTC
clone_size: .; v_call: TRBV27; d_call: .; j_call: TRBJ2-3; cdr3_aa: CASSFYPVGSTDTQYF; cdr3_nt: TGTGCCAGCAGTTTTTACCCGGTGGGTAGTACAGATACGCAGTATTTT
clone_size: .; v_call: TRBV29-1; d_call: .; j_call: TRBJ1-2; cdr3_aa: CSVESNSLYGYTF; cdr3_nt: TGCAGCGTTGAATCGAACAGCCTATATGGCTACACCTTC
clone_size: .; v_call: TRBV5-1; d_call: .; j_call: TRBJ2-2; cdr3_aa: CASSPGSGNTGELFF; cdr3_nt: TGCGCCAGCAGCCCTGGATCGGGGAACACCGGGGAGCTGTTTTTT